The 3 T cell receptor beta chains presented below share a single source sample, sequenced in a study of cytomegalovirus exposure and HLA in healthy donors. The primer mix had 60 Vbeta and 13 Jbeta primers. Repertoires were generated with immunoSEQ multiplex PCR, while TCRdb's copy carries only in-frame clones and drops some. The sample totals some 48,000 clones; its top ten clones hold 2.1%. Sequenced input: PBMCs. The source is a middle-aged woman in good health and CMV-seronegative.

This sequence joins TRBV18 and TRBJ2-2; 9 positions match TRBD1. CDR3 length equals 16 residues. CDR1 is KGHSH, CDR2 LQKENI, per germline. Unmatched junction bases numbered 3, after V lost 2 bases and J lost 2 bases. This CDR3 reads CASSPVTGGNTGELFF. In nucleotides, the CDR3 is TGTGCCAGCTCACCAGTGACAGGGGGAAACACCGGGGAGCTGTTTTTT.

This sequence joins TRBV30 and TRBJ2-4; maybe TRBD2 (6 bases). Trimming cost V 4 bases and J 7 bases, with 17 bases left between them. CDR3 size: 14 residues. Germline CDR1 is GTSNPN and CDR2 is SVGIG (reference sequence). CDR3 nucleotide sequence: TGTGCCTGGACCGGAACCCCGGCGGGGAACATTCAGTACTTC. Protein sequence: CAWTGTPAGNIQYF.

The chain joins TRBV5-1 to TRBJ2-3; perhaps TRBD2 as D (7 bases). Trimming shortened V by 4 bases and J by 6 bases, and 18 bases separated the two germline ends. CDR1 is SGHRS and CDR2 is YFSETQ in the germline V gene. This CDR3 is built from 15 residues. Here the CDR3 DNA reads TGCGCCAGCAGCCGGGGCCGGGGGGCAACGGATACGCAGTATTTT. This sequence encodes CASSRGRGATDTQYF. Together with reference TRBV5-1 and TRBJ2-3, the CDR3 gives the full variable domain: KAGVTQTPRYLIKTRGQQVTLSCSPISGHRSVSWYQQTPGQGLQFLFEYFSETQRNKGNFPGRFSGRQFSNSRSEMNVSTLELGDSALYLCASSRGRGATDTQYFGPGTRLTVL.